This entry lists 10 T cell receptor beta chains sequenced from one sample in a study of shared clonotypes between healthy human individuals. The data were produced by immunoSEQ multiplex PCR, yet TCRdb's version contains in-frame clones alone and is incomplete. This table has 950,000 to 1,300,000 clones, 60% to 80% appearing once. The sample consisted of memory CD4+ T cells sorted from blood. Subset reported: CD45RA-negative fraction. Receptors were obtained from a man between 18 and 29 years old in good health.

V and J are TRBV6-5 and TRBJ2-7; no reliable D call. The germline CDR1 and CDR2 sequences are MNHEY and SVGAGI. V gave up 0 bases and J gave up 0 bases, with 9 bases separating them. CDR3 size: 15 residues. CDR3 sequence: CASSYSEAASYEQYF. The CDR3 coding sequence is TGTGCCAGCAGTTACTCCGAGGCGGCCTCCTACGAGCAGTACTTC.

A few counts support this clone. This sequence joins TRBV6-1 and TRBJ2-2; no firm D call. V lost 6 bases, J lost 2 bases, and 1 base lay in between. Germline V gene sequence: CDR1 MNHNS, CDR2 SASEGT. The CDR3 is made up of 11 amino acids. The CDR3 sequence is CASRNTGELFF. DNA for the CDR3: TGTGCCAGCAGAAACACCGGGGAGCTGTTTTTT.

This chain links TRBV7-2 with TRBJ2-4; TRBD1 aligns across 7 bases. This CDR3 has 14 residues. V lost 3 bases, J lost 1 base, and 0 bases stayed unmatched. CDR1 and CDR2 (germline): SGHTA, FQGNSA. CDR3 DNA: TGTGCCAGCAGCTTGACAGGGGCCAAAAACATTCAGTACTTC. It encodes CASSLTGAKNIQYF.

The chain employs TRBV5-6 and TRBJ2-7; 9 nucleotides match TRBD1. J lost 4 bases, V lost 3 bases, and 5 bases had no gene match. This CDR3 is built from 14 residues. Germline V gene lookup returns CDR1 SGHDT and CDR2 YYEEEE. The CDR3 DNA reads TGTGCCAGCAGCTCGGACAGGGGCGCTTACGAGCAGTACTTC. It specifies CASSSDRGAYEQYF.

This clone was observed a handful of times. CDR3 in DNA: TGCGCCAGCTCTGAGGCTAGCGGGAGATATCGAGGGATGTTCTTC. This codes for CASSEASGRYRGMFF. The chain carries TRBV10-2 and TRBJ2-1; 10 bases fit TRBD2. This CDR3 region has 15 residues. Germline lookup yields CDR1 WSHSY and CDR2 SAAADI. The ends lost 8 bases at V and 15 bases at J; junction bases unmatched: 19.

This clone was detected only once. The genes are TRBV5-8 and TRBJ2-5; D not certain. Trimming left V 0 bases short and J 2 bases short, with 8 bases between. This CDR3 spans 14 amino acids. Germline CDR1 and CDR2: SGHTS and YDEGEE. CDR3 sequence (DNA): TGTGCCAGCAGCTTGGGGCAGCCTCAAGAGACCCAGTACTTC. Protein product: CASSLGQPQETQYF. Full variable domain (missing parts from reference TRBV5-8 and TRBJ2-5): EAGVTQSPTHLIKTRGQQATLRCSPISGHTSVYWYQQALGLGLQFLLWYDEGEERNRGNFPPRFSGRQFPNYSSELNVNALELEDSALYLCASSLGQPQETQYFGPGTRLLVL.

The rearrangement joins TRBV2 to TRBJ1-1, with D uncertain. CDR3 size: 15 residues. V shed 3 bases and J shed 7 bases, with 18 bases lying between them. CDR1 and CDR2 from the germline V gene are SNHLY and FYNNEI. CDR3 sequence reads: CASSEWQTAVNEAFF. The CDR3 DNA is TGTGCCAGCAGTGAGTGGCAGACGGCGGTGAATGAAGCTTTCTTT.

The V call is TRBV4-3, the J call TRBJ2-2, with 16 bases lining up with TRBD2. The CDR3 is 19 residues long. CDR1 LGHNA and CDR2 YSLEER come from the germline V gene. V lost 2 bases to trimming and J lost 2 bases; unmatched junction nucleotides: 5. CDR3 amino acids: CASSQPGLAGGSNTGELFF. The DNA for the CDR3 is TGCGCCAGCAGCCAACCGGGACTAGCGGGAGGGTCCAACACCGGGGAGCTGTTTTTT.

The V and J genes are TRBV4-1 and TRBJ1-3; 9 nucleotides line up with TRBD1. This CDR3 has 14 amino acids. Trimming removed 4 bases from V and 2 bases from J; junction bases left unmatched: 0. Per germline, CDR1 MGHRA and CDR2 YSYEKL. The CDR3 DNA reads as TGCGCCAGCAGCCGACAGGGGGCTGGAAACACCATATATTTT. Its protein product is CASSRQGAGNTIYF.

This clone has only a few counts. The gene calls are TRBV4-2 and TRBJ2-7; 8 bases fit TRBD2. This CDR3 has 17 amino acids. V was pared by 1 base and J by 2 bases, with 10 bases of the junction left unmatched. Germline CDR1 LGHNA, CDR2 YNFKEQ. The CDR3 reads CASSQVLLRGETYEQYF. The CDR3 DNA is TGTGCCAGCAGCCAAGTTCTTTTGCGGGGGGAGACCTACGAGCAGTACTTC.